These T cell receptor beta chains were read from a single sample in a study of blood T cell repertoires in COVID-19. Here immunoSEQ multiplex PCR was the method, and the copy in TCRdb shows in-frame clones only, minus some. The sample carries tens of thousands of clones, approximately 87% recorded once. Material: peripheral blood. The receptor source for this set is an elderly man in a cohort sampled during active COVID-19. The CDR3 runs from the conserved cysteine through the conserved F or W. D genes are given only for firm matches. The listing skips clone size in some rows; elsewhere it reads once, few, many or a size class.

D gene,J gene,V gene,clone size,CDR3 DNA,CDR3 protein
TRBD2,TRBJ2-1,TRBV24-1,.,TGTGCCACCAGTGATCCGAAGCGGGGGGCACACAATGAGCAGTTCTTC,CATSDPKRGAHNEQFF
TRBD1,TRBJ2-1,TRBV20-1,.,TGCAGTGCATCGGGACAGAATGAGCAGTTCTTC,CSASGQNEQFF
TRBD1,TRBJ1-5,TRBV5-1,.,TGCGCCAGCAGCTTGACAGGGGGCGACGGACAGCCCCAGCATTTT,CASSLTGGDGQPQHF
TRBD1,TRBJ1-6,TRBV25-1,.,TGTGCCAGCAGTGAATCGAACAGGGGGCGTACCTATAATTCACCCCTCCACTTT,CASSESNRGRTYNSPLHF
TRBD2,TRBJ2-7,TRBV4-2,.,TGTGCCAGCAGCCAAGAGGGACTAGCAGACTACGAGCAGTACTTC,CASSQEGLADYEQYF
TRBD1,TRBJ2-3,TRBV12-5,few,TGTGCTAGTGGGACCTGGACAGGAGATACGCAGTATTTT,CASGTWTGDTQYF
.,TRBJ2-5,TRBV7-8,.,TGTGCCAGCAGCTTAGGACTTGAAGAGACCCAGTACTTC,CASSLGLEETQYF
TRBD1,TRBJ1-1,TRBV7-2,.,TGTGCCAGCAGCTGGAACATGGACAGGGGGGCTTTCTTT,CASSWNMDRGAFF
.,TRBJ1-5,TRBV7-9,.,TGTGCCAGCTCGGAACAGGGATATCCCAATCAGCCCCAGCATTTT,CASSEQGYPNQPQHF
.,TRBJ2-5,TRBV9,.,TGTGCCAGCAGCGTAGAGGGGCAAGAGACCCAGTACTTC,CASSVEGQETQYF
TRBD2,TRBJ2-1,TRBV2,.,TGTGCCAGGGCGACTAGCGGGGGGGCCACCTACAATGAGCAGTTCTTC,CARATSGGATYNEQFF
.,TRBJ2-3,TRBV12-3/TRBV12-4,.,TGTGCCAGCAGCTTGGGGAGTACAGATACGCAGTATTTT,CASSLGSTDTQYF
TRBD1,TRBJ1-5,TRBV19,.,TGTGCCAGTAGTGTCAGGGGGACGGATCGTCTCAATCAGCCCCAGCATTTT,CASSVRGTDRLNQPQHF
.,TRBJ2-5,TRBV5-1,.,TGCGCCAGCAGCTTGCCTAGCATGGGGACCCAGTACTTC,CASSLPSMGTQYF
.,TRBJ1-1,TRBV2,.,TGTGCCAGCATGTCCTTGAACACTGAAGCTTTCTTT,CASMSLNTEAFF
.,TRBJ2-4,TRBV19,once,TGTGCCAGTAGTACAGGGGAAAACATTCAGTACTTC,CASSTGENIQYF
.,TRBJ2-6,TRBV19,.,TGTGCCAGTACCCTCTCTGGGGCCAACGTCCTGACTTTC,CASTLSGANVLTF
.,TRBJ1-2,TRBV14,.,TGTGCCAGCAGCCTGGGAGGGCCCTTCGGGTATGGCTACACCTTC,CASSLGGPFGYGYTF
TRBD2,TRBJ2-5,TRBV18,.,TGTGCCAGCTCACCCCTCGGGGGGAAAGAGACCCAGTACTTC,CASSPLGGKETQYF
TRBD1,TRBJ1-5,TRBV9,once,TGTGCCAGCAGCACAACGACAGGGCCGCCCCAGCATTTT,CASSTTTGPPQHF
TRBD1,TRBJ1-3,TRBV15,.,TGTGCCACCAGCAGAGATCCGGGGACAGTCCGCCGAAACACCATATATTTT,CATSRDPGTVRRNTIYF
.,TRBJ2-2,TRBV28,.,TGTGCCAGCAGCTCTACAGGGCACACCGGGGAGCTGTTTTTT,CASSSTGHTGELFF
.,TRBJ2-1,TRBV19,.,TGTGCCAGTAGTTCCCCGGGGGGAGGGGGTTCGGGTGAGCAGTTCTTC,CASSSPGGGGSGEQFF
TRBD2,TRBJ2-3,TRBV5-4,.,TGTGCCAGCAGCCCCCCCACCGGGACTAGCGGGGGCACAGATACGCAGTATTTT,CASSPPTGTSGGTDTQYF
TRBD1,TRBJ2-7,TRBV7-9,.,TGTGCCAGCAGCGGTGACAGGGGGTTTTACGAGCAGTACTTC,CASSGDRGFYEQYF
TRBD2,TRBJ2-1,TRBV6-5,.,TGTGCCAGCAGTTACTCGAGGGCGGGGGGGCGGAATGAGCAGTTCTTC,CASSYSRAGGRNEQFF
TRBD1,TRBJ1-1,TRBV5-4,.,TGTGCCAGCAGCCCGGGACAGGCGAGGTTGAATGCTGAAGCTTTCTTT,CASSPGQARLNAEAFF
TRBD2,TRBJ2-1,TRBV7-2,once,TGTGCCAGCAGCGTCCGGGACTATCGGCTCCAGAAGAACGATGAGCAGTTCTTC,CASSVRDYRLQKNDEQFF
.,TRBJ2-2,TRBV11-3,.,TGTGCCAGCAGCAGAGCTGGAACAGGGTACACCGGGGAGCTGTTTTTT,CASSRAGTGYTGELFF
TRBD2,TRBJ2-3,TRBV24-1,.,TGTGCCACCAGTGAAACTAGCGGGGGGGCAGATACGCAGTATTTT,CATSETSGGADTQYF
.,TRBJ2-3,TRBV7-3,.,TGTGCCAGCAGCTCAACTAAGCTGGATACGCAGTATTTT,CASSSTKLDTQYF
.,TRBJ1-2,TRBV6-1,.,TGTGCCAGCAGTGAGCGGAGGACCCTTACTTCGACCTATGGCTACACCTTC,CASSERRTLTSTYGYTF
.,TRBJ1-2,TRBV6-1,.,TGTGCCAGCAGGCCTGACAGCCTCTATGGCTACACCTTC,CASRPDSLYGYTF
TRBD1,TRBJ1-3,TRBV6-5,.,TGTGCCAGCAGGGTGACAGGGGCTGGAAACACCATATATTTT,CASRVTGAGNTIYF
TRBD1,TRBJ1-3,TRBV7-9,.,TGTGCCAGCAGCTCAGGGGGAACTGGAAACACCATATATTTT,CASSSGGTGNTIYF